This T cell receptor beta chain derives from a study of blood T cell repertoires in COVID-19. The assay was immunoSEQ multiplex PCR, and TCRdb's table has in-frame clones only and misses some. The sample has approximately 170,000 clones, roughly 80% seen once. Germline V gives CDR1 SGHRS, CDR2 YFSETQ. The CDR3 spans 15 residues. Trimming cost V 0 bases and J 2 bases; bases outside gene matches: 5. The V and J genes are TRBV5-1 and TRBJ2-7, with TRBD2 identical over 7 bases. The sequencing sample was made of PBMCs or T cells enriched from blood (not recorded which). The source is a woman aged 50 to 65 who had recovered from COVID-19. The CDR3 spells CASSLAPSGAYEQYF. Written as DNA, the CDR3 is TGCGCCAGCAGCTTGGCCCCTAGCGGCGCCTACGAGCAGTACTTC. The complete variable domain, with remaining parts taken from reference TRBV5-1 and TRBJ2-7, reads KAGVTQTPRYLIKTRGQQVTLSCSPISGHRSVSWYQQTPGQGLQFLFEYFSETQRNKGNFPGRFSGRQFSNSRSEMNVSTLELGDSALYLCASSLAPSGAYEQYFGPGTRLTVT.